This section outlines one T cell receptor beta chain sequence together with its context. Its antigen is unknown. The protocol was immunoSEQ multiplex PCR, while the TCRdb copy is restricted to in-frame clones and leaves out a portion. The sample contains 90,000 to 130,000 clones, more than 75% of which appear only once. From germline, CDR1 is MNHEY and CDR2 SMNVEV (reference sequence). Trimming took 6 bases from V and 4 from J; bases not matched to a gene: 14. The CDR3 is 16 amino acids. This entry is derived from a study of cytomegalovirus exposure and HLA in healthy donors. On the study more broadly: In a later analysis, it was reported that the approximately 110 validation repertoires had been produced on the same platform as the roughly 610 repertoires belonging to the first cohort.

Notes on the study in general: The study found most TCR sequences rare, yet found some public TCRs in many donors.

The sequenced material came from PBMCs. The chain uses TRBV27 and TRBJ2-7; TRBD1 aligns across 8 bases. The TCR comes from a woman aged 30 to 39 in good health and CMV-seropositive. CDR3 bases: TGTGCCAGCAGGGCTCCGACAGGGGTTACCTTTTACGAGCAGTACTTC. Translation gives CASRAPTGVTFYEQYF.